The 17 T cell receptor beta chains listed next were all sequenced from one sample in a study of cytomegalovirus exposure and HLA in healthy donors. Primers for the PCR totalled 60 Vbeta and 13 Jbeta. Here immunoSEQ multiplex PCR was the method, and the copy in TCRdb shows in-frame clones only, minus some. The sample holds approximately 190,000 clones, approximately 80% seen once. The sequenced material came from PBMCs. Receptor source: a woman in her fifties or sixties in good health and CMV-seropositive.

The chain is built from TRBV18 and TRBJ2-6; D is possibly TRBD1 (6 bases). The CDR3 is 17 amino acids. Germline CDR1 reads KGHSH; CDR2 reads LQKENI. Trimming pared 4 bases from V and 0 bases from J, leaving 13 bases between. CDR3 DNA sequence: TGTGCCAGCTCACTACAGGGTGTCAGCTCTGGGGCCAACGTCCTGACTTTC. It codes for CASSLQGVSSGANVLTF.

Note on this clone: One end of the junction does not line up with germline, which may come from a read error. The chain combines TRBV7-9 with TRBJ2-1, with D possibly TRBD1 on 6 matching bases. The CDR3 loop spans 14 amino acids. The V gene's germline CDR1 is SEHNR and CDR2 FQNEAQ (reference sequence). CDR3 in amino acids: CSSIGQSSYNEQFF. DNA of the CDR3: TGTTCCAGCATCGGACAGAGCTCCTACAATGAGCAGTTCTTC.

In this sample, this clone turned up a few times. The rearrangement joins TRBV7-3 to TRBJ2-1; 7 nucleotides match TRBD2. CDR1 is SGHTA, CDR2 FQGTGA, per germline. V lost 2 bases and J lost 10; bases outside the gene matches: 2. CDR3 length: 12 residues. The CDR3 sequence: CASSLRRGEQFF. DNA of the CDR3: TGTGCCAGCAGCTTACGGCGGGGGGAGCAGTTCTTC.

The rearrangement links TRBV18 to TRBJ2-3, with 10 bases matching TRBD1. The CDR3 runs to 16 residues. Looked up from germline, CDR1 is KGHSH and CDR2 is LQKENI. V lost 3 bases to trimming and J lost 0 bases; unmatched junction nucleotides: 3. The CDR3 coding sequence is TGTGCCAGCTCACCGCCGGGACAGGGGAGCACAGATACGCAGTATTTT. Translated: CASSPPGQGSTDTQYF.

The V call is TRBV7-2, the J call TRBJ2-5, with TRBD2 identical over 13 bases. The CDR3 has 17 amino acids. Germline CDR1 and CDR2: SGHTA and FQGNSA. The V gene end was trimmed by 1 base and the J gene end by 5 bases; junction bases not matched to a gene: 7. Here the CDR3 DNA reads TGTGCCAGCAGCTTAGTTACTAGCGGGGGGGCCAGGGAGACCCAGTACTTC. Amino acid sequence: CASSLVTSGGARETQYF.

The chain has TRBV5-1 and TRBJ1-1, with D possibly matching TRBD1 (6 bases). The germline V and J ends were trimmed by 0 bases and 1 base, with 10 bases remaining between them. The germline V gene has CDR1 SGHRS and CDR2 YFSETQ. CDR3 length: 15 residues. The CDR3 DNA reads TGCGCCAGCAGCTTGGACACAGGGAGGAACACTGAAGCTTTCTTT. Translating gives CASSLDTGRNTEAFF.

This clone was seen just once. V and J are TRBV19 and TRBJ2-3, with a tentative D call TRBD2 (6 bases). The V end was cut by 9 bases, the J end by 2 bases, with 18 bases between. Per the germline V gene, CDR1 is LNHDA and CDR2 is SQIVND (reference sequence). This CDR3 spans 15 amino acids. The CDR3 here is CASTPEAGYTDTQYF. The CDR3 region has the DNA TGTGCCAGCACCCCCGAGGCGGGGTACACAGATACGCAGTATTTT.

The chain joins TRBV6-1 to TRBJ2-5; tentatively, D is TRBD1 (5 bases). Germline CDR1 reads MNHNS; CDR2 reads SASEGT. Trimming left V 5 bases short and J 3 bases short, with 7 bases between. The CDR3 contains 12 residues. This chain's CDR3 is CASSQGKETQYF. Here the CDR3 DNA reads TGTGCCAGCAGTCAGGGAAAAGAGACCCAGTACTTC.

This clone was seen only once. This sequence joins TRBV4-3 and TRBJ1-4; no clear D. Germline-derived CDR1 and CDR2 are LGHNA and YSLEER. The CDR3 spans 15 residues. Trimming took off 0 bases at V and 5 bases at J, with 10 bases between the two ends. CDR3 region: CASSQESSRNEKLFF. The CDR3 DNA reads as TGCGCCAGCAGCCAAGAATCAAGTCGGAATGAAAAACTGTTTTTT.

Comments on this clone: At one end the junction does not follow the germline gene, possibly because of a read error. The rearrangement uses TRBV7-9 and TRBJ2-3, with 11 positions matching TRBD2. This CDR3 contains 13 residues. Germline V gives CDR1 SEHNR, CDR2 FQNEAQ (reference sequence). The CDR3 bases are TGTGCCAGCAGCCTGGGACTAGCGGCCCTTTCCGCTTTT. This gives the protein CASSLGLAALSAF.

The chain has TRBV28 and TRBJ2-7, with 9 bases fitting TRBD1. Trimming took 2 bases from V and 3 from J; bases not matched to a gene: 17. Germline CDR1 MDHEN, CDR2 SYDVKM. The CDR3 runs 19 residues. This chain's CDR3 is CASSLQRPRQGGVSYEQYF. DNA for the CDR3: TGTGCCAGCAGTTTACAACGTCCTCGACAGGGGGGGGTGAGCTACGAGCAGTACTTC.

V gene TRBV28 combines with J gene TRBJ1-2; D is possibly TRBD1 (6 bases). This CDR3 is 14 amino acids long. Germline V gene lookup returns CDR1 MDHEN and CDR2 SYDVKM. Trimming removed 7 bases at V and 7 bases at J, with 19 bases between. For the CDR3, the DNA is TGTGCCAGCACGCTCAGGGGTGGAGGCCTTGGCTACACCTTC. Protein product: CASTLRGGGLGYTF.

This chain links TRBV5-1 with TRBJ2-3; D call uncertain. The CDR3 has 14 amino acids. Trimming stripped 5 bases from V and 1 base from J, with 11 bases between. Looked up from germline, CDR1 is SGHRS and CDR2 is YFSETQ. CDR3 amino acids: CASRMAVGTDTQYF. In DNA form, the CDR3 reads TGCGCCAGCAGGATGGCGGTGGGCACAGATACGCAGTATTTT.

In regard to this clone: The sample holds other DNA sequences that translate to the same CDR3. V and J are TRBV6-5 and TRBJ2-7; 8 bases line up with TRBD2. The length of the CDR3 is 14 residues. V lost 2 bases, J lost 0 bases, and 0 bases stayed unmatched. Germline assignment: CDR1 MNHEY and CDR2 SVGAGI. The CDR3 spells CASSYSGGSYEQYF. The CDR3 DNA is TGTGCCAGCAGTTACAGCGGGGGCTCCTACGAGCAGTACTTC.

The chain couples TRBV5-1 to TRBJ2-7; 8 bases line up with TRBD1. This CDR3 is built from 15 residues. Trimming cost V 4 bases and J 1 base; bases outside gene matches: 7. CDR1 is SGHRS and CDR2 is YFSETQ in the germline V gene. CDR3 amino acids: CASSDPGQVSYEQYF. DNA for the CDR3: TGCGCCAGCAGCGACCCGGGACAGGTATCCTACGAGCAGTACTTC. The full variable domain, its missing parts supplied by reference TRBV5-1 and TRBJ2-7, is KAGVTQTPRYLIKTRGQQVTLSCSPISGHRSVSWYQQTPGQGLQFLFEYFSETQRNKGNFPGRFSGRQFSNSRSEMNVSTLELGDSALYLCASSDPGQVSYEQYFGPGTRLTVT.

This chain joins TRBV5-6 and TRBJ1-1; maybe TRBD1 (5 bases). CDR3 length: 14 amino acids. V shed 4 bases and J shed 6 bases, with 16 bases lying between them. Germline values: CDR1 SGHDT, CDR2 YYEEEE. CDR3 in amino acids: CASSPRGRGSEAFF. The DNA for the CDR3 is TGTGCCAGCAGCCCCCGGGGGAGGGGTTCTGAAGCTTTCTTT.

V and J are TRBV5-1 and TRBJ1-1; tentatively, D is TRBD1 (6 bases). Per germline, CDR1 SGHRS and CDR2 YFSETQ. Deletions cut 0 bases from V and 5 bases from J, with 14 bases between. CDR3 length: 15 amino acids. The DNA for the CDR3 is TGCGCCAGCAGCTTGGGGGACACAGGGAGAACTGAAGCTTTCTTT. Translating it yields CASSLGDTGRTEAFF.